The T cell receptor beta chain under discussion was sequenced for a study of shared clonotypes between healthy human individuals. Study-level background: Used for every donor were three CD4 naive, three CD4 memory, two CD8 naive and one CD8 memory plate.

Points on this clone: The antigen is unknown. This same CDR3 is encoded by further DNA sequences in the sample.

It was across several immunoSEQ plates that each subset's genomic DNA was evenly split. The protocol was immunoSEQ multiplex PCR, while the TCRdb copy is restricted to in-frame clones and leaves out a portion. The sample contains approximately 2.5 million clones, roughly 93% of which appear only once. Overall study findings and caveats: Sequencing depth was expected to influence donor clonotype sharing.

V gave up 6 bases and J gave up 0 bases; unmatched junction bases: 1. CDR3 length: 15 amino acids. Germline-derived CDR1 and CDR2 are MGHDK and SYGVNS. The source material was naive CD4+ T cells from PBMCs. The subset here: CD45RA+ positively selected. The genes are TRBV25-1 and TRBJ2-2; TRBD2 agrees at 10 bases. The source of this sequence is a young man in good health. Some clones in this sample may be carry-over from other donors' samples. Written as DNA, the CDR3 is TGTGCCAGCAGAGGACTAGCGGCGAACACCGGGGAGCTGTTTTTT. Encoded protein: CASRGLAANTGELFF. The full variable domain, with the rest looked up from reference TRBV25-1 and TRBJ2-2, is EADIYQTPRYLVIGTGKKITLECSQTMGHDKMYWYQQDPGMELHLIHYSYGVNSTEKGDLSSESTVSRIRTEHFPLTLESARPSHTSQYLCASRGLAANTGELFFGEGSRLTVL.